This TCR beta chain emerged from a study of OX40 agonist ivuxolimab in advanced cancers. Looking at the study overall: Of the participants, more than 35% had some prior anti-PD-1, anti-PD-L1 or anti-CTLA-4 therapy, which was allowed.

Study observations and caveats: Among the least clonally expanded were partial responders at 0.1-3.0 mg/kg.

Profiling relied on immunoSEQ multiplex PCR, and the TCRdb table lists in-frame clones only, not all of them. The table shows 20,000 to 25,000 clones, with approximately 78% occurring only once. In the case of this clone: As yet, its antigen is unknown.

CDR3 length: 16 residues. The TCR sequence derives from an adult with an advanced solid tumor such as melanoma, head and neck, liver or kidney cancer. The chain has TRBV7-5 and TRBJ1-3; the table's D gene call, TRBD1, was not cross checked with the DNA. TRBV7-5 is recorded as a pseudogene. The sample here was CD4+ or CD8+ T cells sorted from blood, taken in a trial of the OX40 agonist ivuxolimab. CDR3 nucleotide sequence: TGTGTCAGAAGCTTAGCCAGACAGGGGGATGGAAACACCATATATTTT. Translated: CVRSLARQGDGNTIYF.